The rows below give T cell receptor beta chains drawn from one sample of a study of monozygotic twins with inflammatory bowel disease. TCRdb reprocessed the 5' RACE reads and keeps a single row for each CDR3 protein, giving no DNA. The table lists fewer than 550,000 distinct CDR3 sequences. The sample was blood. These receptors were collected from a human donor with ulcerative colitis or Crohn's disease, or a healthy co-twin of an affected twin (not recorded which). The CDR3 runs from the conserved cysteine through the conserved F or W.

J gene,V gene,CDR3 protein
TRBJ1-2,TRBV6-5,CASSYSLGQDHGYTF
TRBJ1-5,TRBV20-1,CSATRDSSNQPQHF
TRBJ2-5,TRBV9,CASSVSGTAQETQYF
TRBJ1-5,TRBV3-1,CASSQVGGGGNQPQHF
TRBJ2-2,TRBV5-1,CASSLGSGELFF
TRBJ1-2,TRBV7-8,CASSGGQVRYGYTF
TRBJ1-1,TRBV7-2,CASSLQGRNTEAFF
TRBJ1-1,TRBV5-1,CASSLGDRTEAFF
TRBJ1-4,TRBV19,CASRPQGRGIRFEKLFF
TRBJ1-1,TRBV30,CAWMTGGLTEAFF
TRBJ2-1,TRBV11-2,CASSLVGGGQGWHEQFF
TRBJ2-5,TRBV5-5,CASSFPMTRQVRETQYF
TRBJ2-5,TRBV7-9,CASSTTGSRETHYF
TRBJ1-1,TRBV19,CASSIGTGNTEAFF
TRBJ1-1,TRBV4-2,CASSHGQGQGAEAFF
TRBJ1-1,TRBV15,CATSVRDRVKNTEAFF
TRBJ2-6,TRBV20-1,CSAREGAGANVLTF
TRBJ2-3,TRBV4-1,CASTPRQGTSTDTQYF
TRBJ1-2,TRBV5-6,CASSLVDREGYTF
TRBJ2-4,TRBV7-8,CASSPVALAKNIQYF
TRBJ1-1,TRBV7-8,CASSSPMTVGGTEAFF
TRBJ2-1,TRBV7-3,CASSLGVGDNEQFF
TRBJ1-2,TRBV18,CASSLRVLEGYTF
TRBJ2-3,TRBV28,CASSSPFGLADTDTQYF
TRBJ2-3,TRBV12-3/TRBV12-4,CASSLGTYTDTQYF
TRBJ1-2,TRBV5-1,CASSLAGTANYGYTF
TRBJ2-4,TRBV21-1,CASSKGSDRGTAKNIQYF
TRBJ2-2,TRBV10-3,CAISEGGSDTGELFF
TRBJ2-1,TRBV6-5,CASSSELAGGVNEQFF
TRBJ1-4,TRBV7-9,CASSSGQGIGEKLFF
TRBJ2-5,TRBV6-5,CASSFHPWGGQETQYF
TRBJ2-5,TRBV12-3/TRBV12-4,CASTGGMEVFGTQYF
TRBJ2-1,TRBV20-1,CSARDRTGLAAYNEQFF
TRBJ2-2,TRBV19,CASSVLGLAENTGELFF
TRBJ2-3,TRBV7-8,CASSHLTSGAPDTQYF
TRBJ2-6,TRBV5-1,CASSLTTTSGANVLTF
TRBJ1-1,TRBV7-9,CASSSRTAEAFF
TRBJ1-6,TRBV6-1,CASSEVARQGNSPLHF
TRBJ2-7,TRBV9,CASSVADSSYEQYF
TRBJ2-1,TRBV10-3,CATMGKTGAYNEQFF
TRBJ1-1,TRBV18,CASSLSGQGKTEAFF
TRBJ2-7,TRBV21-1,CASSKLPFYEQYF
TRBJ2-1,TRBV14,CASSQGLAGVSPRGRLMEF
TRBJ2-2,TRBV20-1,CSAKTGGTGELFF
TRBJ2-3,TRBV11-2,CASTPRETQYF
TRBJ2-5,TRBV2,CASRFPGLQETQYF
TRBJ2-7,TRBV12-3/TRBV12-4,CASSFTVSYEQYF
TRBJ1-1,TRBV25-1,CASSDRVLTEAFF
TRBJ1-1,TRBV7-3,CATPNPLDQQNTEAFF
TRBJ2-2,TRBV5-8,CASSPTPGQNTGELFF
TRBJ2-5,TRBV5-1,CASSFNGAPQETQYF
TRBJ2-7,TRBV5-1,CASSVLAGDSYEQYF
TRBJ2-7,TRBV6-2/TRBV6-3,CASSYLAGVSYEQYF